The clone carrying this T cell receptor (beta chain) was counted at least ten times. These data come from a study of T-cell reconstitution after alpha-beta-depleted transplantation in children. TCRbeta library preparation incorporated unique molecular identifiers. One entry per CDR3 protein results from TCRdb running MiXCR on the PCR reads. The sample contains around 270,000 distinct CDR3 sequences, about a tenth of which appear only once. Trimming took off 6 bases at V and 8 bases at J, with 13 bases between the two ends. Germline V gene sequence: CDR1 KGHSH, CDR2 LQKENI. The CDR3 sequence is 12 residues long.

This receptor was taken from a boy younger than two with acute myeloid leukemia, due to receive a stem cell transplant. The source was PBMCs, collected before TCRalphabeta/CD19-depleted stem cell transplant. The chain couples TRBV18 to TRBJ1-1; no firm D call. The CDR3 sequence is CASSELAGEAFF. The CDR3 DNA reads TGTGCCAGCTCCGAGCTCGCGGGAGAAGCTTTCTTT.